This note documents a single TCR beta chain sequence. Its specificity is not known. The data derive from a study of shared clonotypes between healthy human individuals. On the study more broadly: The study used three CD4 naive, three CD4 memory, two CD8 naive and one CD8 memory plate per donor. Study-wide findings and caveats: Relative to memory subsets, naive subsets generally showed larger estimated richness. Clonotype sharing across several donors was observed for around 4.5% of naive CD4 clonotypes.

Trimming removed 6 bases from V and 1 base from J, with 12 bases in between. The CDR3 loop spans 13 amino acids. Germline values: CDR1 SQVTM, CDR2 ANQGSEA. Every subset's genomic DNA went evenly onto several immunoSEQ plates. TCRdb's table, derived via immunoSEQ multiplex PCR, lists solely in-frame clones and lacks some. The sample yields 800,000 to 1,200,000 clones, more than 75% seen once. The sample was memory CD4+ T cells from PBMCs. Subset noted: CD45RA-negative fraction. This sequence was found in a man younger than 35 in good health. Some clones in this sample may be carry-over from other donors' samples. The V and J genes are TRBV29-1 and TRBJ2-5; D uncertain. The CDR3 nucleotides are TGCAGCGTGCCCCTCGCAGGCCAAGAGACCCAGTACTTC. It specifies CSVPLAGQETQYF.